A selection of T cell receptor beta chains follows, all from one sample in a study of blood T cell repertoires in COVID-19. TCRdb's table, derived via immunoSEQ multiplex PCR, lists solely in-frame clones and lacks some. The sample consists of approximately 110,000 clones, 81% of them appearing once. Input material: peripheral blood. These receptors originate from a middle-aged man with acute or convalescent COVID-19. Both conserved end residues are part of each CDR3. A D gene is named only where the DNA matches it firmly. Where a row states a size, it is once, few, many or the class of an expanded clone; other rows omit it.

many TRBJ2-3 TRBV6-4 TRBD2 TGTGCCAGCAGTGACTCAGCGGGGGGGAGCACAGATACGCAGTATTTT CASSDSAGGSTDTQYF
. TRBJ1-5 TRBV6-5 . TGTGCCAGCAGCGCACAGGACACCAATCAGCCCCAGCATTTT CASSAQDTNQPQHF
many TRBJ1-5 TRBV2 TRBD1 TGTGCCAGCAGTGCGACAGGGTTCATACAGCCCCAGCATTTT CASSATGFIQPQHF
. TRBJ2-3 TRBV11-2 TRBD2 TGTGCCAGCAGCTTTTCAGGACTAGCTGGGGGCACAGATACGCAGTATTTT CASSFSGLAGGTDTQYF
. TRBJ2-5 TRBV3-1/TRBV3-2 TRBD1 TGTGCCAGCAGCCTATCTGCTGGGACAGGGGCTCTTCAGGAGACCCAGTACTTC CASSLSAGTGALQETQYF
. TRBJ2-4 TRBV6-5 TRBD2 TGTGCCGGGGGGGGGTTGTTAGCCAAAAACATTCAGTACTTC CAGGGLLAKNIQYF
. TRBJ1-6 TRBV4-1 . TGCGCCAGCAGCCAAGAGGGAGGCGCGGGTTCACCCCTCCACTTT CASSQEGGAGSPLHF
. TRBJ2-6 TRBV24-1 . TGTGCCACCAGTGACCCGGTGGAGGGTTTCCTCTCTGGGGCCAACGTCCTGACTTTC CATSDPVEGFLSGANVLTF
. TRBJ1-1 TRBV19 . TGTGCCAGTAATCACAGGGACATGAACACTGAAGCTTTCTTT CASNHRDMNTEAFF
. TRBJ1-1 TRBV2 TRBD1 TGTGCCAGCAAGCGGAGGACAGGGCCCATGAACACTGAAGCTTTCTTT CASKRRTGPMNTEAFF
. TRBJ1-5 TRBV2 . TGTGCCAGCAGTGCTACAGGTTATAGCAATCAGCCCCAGCATTTT CASSATGYSNQPQHF
. TRBJ2-7 TRBV10-2 . TGCGCCAGCAGCCCATCCGGCGGGGTCGTCAACGAGCAGTACTTC CASSPSGGVVNEQYF
. TRBJ2-1 TRBV15 TRBD2 TGTGCCACCAGCAGAGCCCCGGGACTAGCGGGGGGGCCAAAGGTTAATGAGCAGTTCTTC CATSRAPGLAGGPKVNEQFF
. TRBJ2-7 TRBV6-2/TRBV6-3 . TGTGCCAGCAGTTACTCGCGGAGCTCCTACGAGCAGTACTTC CASSYSRSSYEQYF
. TRBJ2-3 TRBV5-1 TRBD1 TGCGCCAGCAGCTTACAGGGGGCGCAGGATACGCAGTATTTT CASSLQGAQDTQYF
. TRBJ2-5 TRBV29-1 . TGCAGCGCCACACCCCCCGGGACACAAACGAGGGGGAACCGAGAGACCCAGTACTTC CSATPPGTQTRGNRETQYF
once TRBJ1-2 TRBV24-1 TRBD1 TGTGCCACCAGTGACCCCGGGACAGGGGGGATTGGCTACACCTTC CATSDPGTGGIGYTF
. TRBJ1-5 TRBV6-5 TRBD1 TGTGCCAGCAGGTGGGACAGGGGACCCAATCAGCCCCAGCATTTT CASRWDRGPNQPQHF
once TRBJ2-2 TRBV7-2 . TGTGCCAGCAGCTTAGCCCCTCGGGGGATCACCGGGGAGCTGTTTTTT CASSLAPRGITGELFF
. TRBJ1-5 TRBV24-1 . TGTGCCACCAGTGAGGCAGATAATCAGCCCCAGCATTTT CATSEADNQPQHF
. TRBJ1-2 TRBV28 . TGTGCCAGCAGTTTTGACTTTTATGGCTACACCTTC CASSFDFYGYTF
. TRBJ1-3 TRBV27 . TGTGCCAGCAGTTTACGGGTGCCCCTCTCTGGAAACACCATATATTTT CASSLRVPLSGNTIYF